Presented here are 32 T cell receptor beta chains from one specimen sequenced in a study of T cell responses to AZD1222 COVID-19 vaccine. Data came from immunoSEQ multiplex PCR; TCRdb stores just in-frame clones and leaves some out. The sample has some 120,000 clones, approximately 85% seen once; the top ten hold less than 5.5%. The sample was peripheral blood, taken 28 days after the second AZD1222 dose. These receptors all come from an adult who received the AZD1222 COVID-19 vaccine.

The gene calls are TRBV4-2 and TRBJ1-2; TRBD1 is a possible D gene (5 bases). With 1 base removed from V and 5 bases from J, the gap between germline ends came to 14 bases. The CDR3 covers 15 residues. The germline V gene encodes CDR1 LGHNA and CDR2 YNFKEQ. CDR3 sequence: CASSQGDRTGYGYTF. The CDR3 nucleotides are TGTGCCAGCAGCCAAGGGGACCGGACTGGGTATGGCTACACCTTC.

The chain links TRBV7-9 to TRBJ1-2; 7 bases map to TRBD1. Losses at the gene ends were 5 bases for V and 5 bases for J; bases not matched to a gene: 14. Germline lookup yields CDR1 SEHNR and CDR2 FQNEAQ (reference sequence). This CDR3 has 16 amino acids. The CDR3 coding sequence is TGTGCCAGCAGCGACCGAGAATTAGACAGGGTATATGGCTACACCTTC. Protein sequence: CASSDRELDRVYGYTF.

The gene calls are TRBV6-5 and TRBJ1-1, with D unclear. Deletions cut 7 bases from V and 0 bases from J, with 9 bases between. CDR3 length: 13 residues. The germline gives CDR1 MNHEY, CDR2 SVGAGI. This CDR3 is CASKLAVNTEAFF. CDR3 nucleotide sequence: TGTGCCAGCAAATTAGCGGTGAACACTGAAGCTTTCTTT.

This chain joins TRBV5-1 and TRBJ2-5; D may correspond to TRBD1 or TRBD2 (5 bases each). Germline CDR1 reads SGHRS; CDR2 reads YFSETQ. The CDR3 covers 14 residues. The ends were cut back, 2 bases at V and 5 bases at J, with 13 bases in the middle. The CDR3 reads CASSFWDLPETQYF. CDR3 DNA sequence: TGCGCCAGCAGCTTCTGGGACCTACCGGAGACCCAGTACTTC.

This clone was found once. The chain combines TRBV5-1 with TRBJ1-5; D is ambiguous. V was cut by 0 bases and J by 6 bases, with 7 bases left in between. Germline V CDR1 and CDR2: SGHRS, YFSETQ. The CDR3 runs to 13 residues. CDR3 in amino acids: CASSLGKGQPQHF. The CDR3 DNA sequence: TGCGCCAGCAGCTTGGGAAAAGGTCAGCCCCAGCATTTT.

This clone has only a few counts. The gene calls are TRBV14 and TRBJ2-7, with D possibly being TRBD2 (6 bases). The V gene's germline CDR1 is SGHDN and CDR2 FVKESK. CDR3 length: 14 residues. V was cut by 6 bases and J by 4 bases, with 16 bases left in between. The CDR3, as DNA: TGTGCCAGCAGTAACCCGGGACTCTCATACGAGCAGTACTTC. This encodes CASSNPGLSYEQYF.

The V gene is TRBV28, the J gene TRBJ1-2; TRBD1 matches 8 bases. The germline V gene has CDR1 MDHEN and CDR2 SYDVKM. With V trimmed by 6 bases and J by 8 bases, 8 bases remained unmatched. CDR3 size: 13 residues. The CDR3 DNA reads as TGTGCCAGCAGCCAGGGACAGGAAGGGGGCTACACCTTC. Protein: CASSQGQEGGYTF.

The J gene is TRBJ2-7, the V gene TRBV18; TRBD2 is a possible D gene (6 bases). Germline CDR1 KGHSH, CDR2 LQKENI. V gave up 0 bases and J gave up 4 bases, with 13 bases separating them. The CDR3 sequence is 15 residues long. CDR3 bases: TGTGCCAGCTCACCACCCACTAGCTTGGGATACGAGCAGTACTTC. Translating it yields CASSPPTSLGYEQYF.

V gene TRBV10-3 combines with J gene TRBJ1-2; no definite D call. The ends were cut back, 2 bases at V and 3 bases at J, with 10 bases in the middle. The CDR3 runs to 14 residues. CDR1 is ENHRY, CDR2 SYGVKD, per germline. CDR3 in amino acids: CAISETEEDYGYTF. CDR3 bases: TGTGCCATCAGTGAGACAGAGGAAGACTATGGCTACACCTTC.

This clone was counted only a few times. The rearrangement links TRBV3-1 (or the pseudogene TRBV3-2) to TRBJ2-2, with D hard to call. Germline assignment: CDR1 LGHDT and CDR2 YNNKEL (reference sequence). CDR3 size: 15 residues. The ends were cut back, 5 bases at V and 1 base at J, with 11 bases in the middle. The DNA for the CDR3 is TGTGCCAGCAGCAAGGGTTCTGGGAACACCGGGGAGCTGTTTTTT. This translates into CASSKGSGNTGELFF.

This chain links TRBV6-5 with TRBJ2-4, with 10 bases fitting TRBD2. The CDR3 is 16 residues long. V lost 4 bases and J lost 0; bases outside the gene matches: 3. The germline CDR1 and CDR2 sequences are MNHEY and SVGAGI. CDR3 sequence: CASSWTSGLAKNIQYF. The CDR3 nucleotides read TGTGCCAGCAGTTGGACTAGCGGATTAGCCAAAAACATTCAGTACTTC.

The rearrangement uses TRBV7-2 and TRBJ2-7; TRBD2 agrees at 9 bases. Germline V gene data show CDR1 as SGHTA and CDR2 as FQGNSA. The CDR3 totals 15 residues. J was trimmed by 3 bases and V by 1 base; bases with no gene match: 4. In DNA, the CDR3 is TGTGCCAGCAGCTTAGAAGGGACTAGCTTCTACGAGCAGTACTTC. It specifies CASSLEGTSFYEQYF.

The CDR3 spells CASTPGTPNTEAFF. The CDR3 DNA sequence: TGTGCCAGTACCCCCGGGACTCCGAACACTGAAGCTTTCTTT. The chain recombines TRBV19 with TRBJ1-1; D might be TRBD1 (5 bases). The CDR3 covers 14 residues. Germline CDR1 LNHDA, CDR2 SQIVND (reference sequence). V shed 7 bases and J shed 1 base, with 13 bases lying between them. The variable domain in full, completed from reference TRBV19 and TRBJ1-1, reads DGGITQSPKYLFRKEGQNVTLSCEQNLNHDAMYWYRQDPGQGLRLIYYSQIVNDFQKGDIAEGYSVSREKKESFPLTVTSAQKNPTAFYLCASTPGTPNTEAFFGQGTRLTVV.

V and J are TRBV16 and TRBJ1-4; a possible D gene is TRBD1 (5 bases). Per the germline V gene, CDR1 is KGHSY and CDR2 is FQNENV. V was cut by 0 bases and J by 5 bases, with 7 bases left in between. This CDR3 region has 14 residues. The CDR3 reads CASSQSRGNEKLFF. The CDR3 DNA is TGTGCCAGCAGCCAATCGCGGGGGAATGAAAAACTGTTTTTT.

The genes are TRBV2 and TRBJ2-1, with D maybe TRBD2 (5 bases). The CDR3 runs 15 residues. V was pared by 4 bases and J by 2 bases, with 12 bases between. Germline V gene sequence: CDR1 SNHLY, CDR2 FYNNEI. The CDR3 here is CASSGQGGTYNEQFF. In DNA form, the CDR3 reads TGTGCCAGCAGTGGTCAAGGAGGCACCTACAATGAGCAGTTCTTC.

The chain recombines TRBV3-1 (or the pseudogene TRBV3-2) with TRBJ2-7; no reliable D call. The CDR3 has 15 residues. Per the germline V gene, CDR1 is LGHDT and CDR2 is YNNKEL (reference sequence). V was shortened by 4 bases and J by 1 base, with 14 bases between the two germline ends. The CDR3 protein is CASSPLEASSYEQYF. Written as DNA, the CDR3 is TGTGCCAGCAGCCCCCTCGAAGCTTCTTCCTACGAGCAGTACTTC.

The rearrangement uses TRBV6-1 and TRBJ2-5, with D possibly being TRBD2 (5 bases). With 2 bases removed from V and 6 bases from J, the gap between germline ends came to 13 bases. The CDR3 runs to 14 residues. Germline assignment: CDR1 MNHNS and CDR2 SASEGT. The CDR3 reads CASSETWLAQTQYF. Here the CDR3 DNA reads TGTGCCAGCAGTGAAACGTGGCTAGCCCAGACCCAGTACTTC.

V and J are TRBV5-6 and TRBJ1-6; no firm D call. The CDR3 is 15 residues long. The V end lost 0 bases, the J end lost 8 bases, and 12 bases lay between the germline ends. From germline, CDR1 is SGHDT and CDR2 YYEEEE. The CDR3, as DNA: TGTGCCAGCAGCTTGGTGCCCAGCGGGCATTCACCCCTCCACTTT. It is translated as CASSLVPSGHSPLHF.

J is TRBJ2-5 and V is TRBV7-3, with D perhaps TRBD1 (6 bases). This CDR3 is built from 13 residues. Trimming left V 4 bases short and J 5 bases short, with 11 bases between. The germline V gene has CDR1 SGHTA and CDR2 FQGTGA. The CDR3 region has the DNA TGTGCCAGCAGCTCTACAGGGTCGGAGACCCAGTACTTC. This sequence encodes CASSSTGSETQYF.

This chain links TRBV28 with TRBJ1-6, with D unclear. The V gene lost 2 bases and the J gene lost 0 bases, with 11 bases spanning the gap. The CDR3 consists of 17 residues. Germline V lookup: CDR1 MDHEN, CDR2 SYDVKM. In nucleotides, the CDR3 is TGTGCCAGCAGTTTAGAGGCAGCTAACTCCTATAATTCACCCCTCCACTTT. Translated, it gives CASSLEAANSYNSPLHF.

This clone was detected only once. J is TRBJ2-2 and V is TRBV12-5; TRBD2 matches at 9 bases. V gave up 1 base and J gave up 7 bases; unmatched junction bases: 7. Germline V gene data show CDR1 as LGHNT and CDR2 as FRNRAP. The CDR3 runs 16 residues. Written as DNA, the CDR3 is TGTGCTAGTGGTTTGGGGGCGGGGGGGAGCCACGGGGAGCTGTTTTTT. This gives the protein CASGLGAGGSHGELFF.

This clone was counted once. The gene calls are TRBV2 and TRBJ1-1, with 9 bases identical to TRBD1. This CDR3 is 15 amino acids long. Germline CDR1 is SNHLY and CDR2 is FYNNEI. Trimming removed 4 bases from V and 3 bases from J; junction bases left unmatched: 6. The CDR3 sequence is CASSVQGAEDTEAFF. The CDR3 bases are TGTGCCAGCAGTGTACAGGGGGCAGAGGACACTGAAGCTTTCTTT.

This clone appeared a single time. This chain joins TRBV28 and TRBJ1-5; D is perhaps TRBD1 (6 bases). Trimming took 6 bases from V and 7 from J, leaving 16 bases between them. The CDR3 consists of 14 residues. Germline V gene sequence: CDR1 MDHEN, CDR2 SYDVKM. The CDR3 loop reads CASSVEQGEQPQHF. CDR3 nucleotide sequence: TGTGCCAGCAGCGTTGAACAGGGTGAACAGCCCCAGCATTTT.

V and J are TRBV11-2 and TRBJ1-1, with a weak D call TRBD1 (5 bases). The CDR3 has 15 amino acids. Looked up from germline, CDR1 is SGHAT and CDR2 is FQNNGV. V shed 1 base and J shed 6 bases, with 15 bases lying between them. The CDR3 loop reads CASSLGPGGAAEAFF. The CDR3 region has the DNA TGTGCCAGCAGCTTAGGGCCGGGAGGGGCGGCTGAAGCTTTCTTT.

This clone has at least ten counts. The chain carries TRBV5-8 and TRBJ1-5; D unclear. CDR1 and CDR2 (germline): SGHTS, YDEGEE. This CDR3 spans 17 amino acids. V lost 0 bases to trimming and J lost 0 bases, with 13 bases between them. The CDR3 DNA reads TGTGCCAGCAGCTTGGCCGAGTCCAGTCATAGCAATCAGCCCCAGCATTTT. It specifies CASSLAESSHSNQPQHF.

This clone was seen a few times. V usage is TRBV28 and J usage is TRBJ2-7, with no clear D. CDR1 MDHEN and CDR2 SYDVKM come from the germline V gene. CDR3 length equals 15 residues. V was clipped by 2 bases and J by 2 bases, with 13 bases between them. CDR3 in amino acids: CASSLGGTRAYEQYF. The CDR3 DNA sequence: TGTGCCAGCAGTTTAGGCGGTACCCGTGCCTACGAGCAGTACTTC.

The CDR3 bases are TGTGCCAGCAGTGACCTCTATGCAACTAATGAAAAACTGTTTTTT. Translating gives CASSDLYATNEKLFF. The gene calls are TRBV27 and TRBJ1-4; no reliable D call. The CDR3 contains 15 residues. V was trimmed by 5 bases and J by 0 bases, leaving 10 bases between them. CDR1 is MNHEY and CDR2 is SMNVEV in the germline V gene (reference sequence).

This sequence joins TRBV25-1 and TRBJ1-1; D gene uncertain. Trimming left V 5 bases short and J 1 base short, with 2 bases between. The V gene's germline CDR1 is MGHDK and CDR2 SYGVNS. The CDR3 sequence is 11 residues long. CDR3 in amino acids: CASSRNTEAFF. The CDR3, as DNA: TGTGCCAGCAGTAGGAACACTGAAGCTTTCTTT.

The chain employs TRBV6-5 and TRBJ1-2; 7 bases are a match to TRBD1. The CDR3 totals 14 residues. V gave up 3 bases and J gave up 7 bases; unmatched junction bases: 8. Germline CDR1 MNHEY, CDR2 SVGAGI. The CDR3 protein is CASSYRNRGSGYTF. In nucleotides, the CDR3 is TGTGCCAGCAGTTATCGAAACAGGGGTTCTGGCTACACCTTC.

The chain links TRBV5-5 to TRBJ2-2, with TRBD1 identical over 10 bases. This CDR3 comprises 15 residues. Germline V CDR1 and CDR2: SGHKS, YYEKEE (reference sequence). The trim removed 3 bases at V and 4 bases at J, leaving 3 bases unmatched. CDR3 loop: CASSSGTGVTGELFF. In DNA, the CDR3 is TGTGCCAGCAGCTCCGGGACAGGGGTCACCGGGGAGCTGTTTTTT.

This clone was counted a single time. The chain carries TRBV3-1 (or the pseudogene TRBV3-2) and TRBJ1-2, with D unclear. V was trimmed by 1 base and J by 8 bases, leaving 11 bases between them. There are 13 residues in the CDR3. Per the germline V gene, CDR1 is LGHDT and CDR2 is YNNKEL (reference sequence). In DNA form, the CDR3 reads TGTGCCAGCAGCCAAGGGCCCCGCCGGGGCTACACCTTC. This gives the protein CASSQGPRRGYTF.

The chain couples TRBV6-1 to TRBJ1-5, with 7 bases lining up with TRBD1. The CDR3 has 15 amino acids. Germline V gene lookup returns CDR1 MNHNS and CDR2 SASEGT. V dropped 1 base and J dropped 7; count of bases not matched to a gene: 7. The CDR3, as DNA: TGTGCCAGCAGTGAAGGTGCAGGGGGATGGCAGCCCCAGCATTTT. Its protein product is CASSEGAGGWQPQHF.